The entry that follows covers one TCR beta chain sequence. Participant ages covered about 18 to 89 years across about 25 US areas. Participant-reported clinical history was the basis for cohort assignment. Assay: immunoSEQ multiplex PCR; the TCRdb copy retains only in-frame clones and omits some. This sample yields 270,000 or so clones, of which roughly 93% are seen a single time; 2.3% belongs to the top ten. CDR1 is MGHDK, CDR2 SYGVNS, per germline. The V gene end was trimmed by 1 base and the J gene end by 6 bases; junction bases not matched to a gene: 8. There are 17 residues in the CDR3. The source of the sample is a study of blood T cell repertoires in COVID-19. Looking at the study overall: Acute and convalescent COVID-19 samples came from the United States, Italy and Spain.

The sequenced sample was PBMCs or T cells enriched from blood (not recorded which). The rearrangement links TRBV25-1 to TRBJ2-3; 12 bases line up with TRBD1. The receptor was isolated from a woman aged 40 to 50 with acute COVID-19. The CDR3, as DNA: TGTGCCAGCAGTGAATCGGGACAGGGGGCACTTCGTGATACGCAGTATTTT. Translated, it gives CASSESGQGALRDTQYF.